This is a list of T cell receptor beta chains from one sample in a study of T cells expressing NK-cell markers. TCRdb re-called the 5' RACE reads; every CDR3 protein appears as one record, without DNA. This sample lists 20,000 to 25,000 distinct CDR3 sequences; its ten largest clones have roughly three fifths. Sequenced input: blood T cells: a sorted CD56 or NKG2C T cell subset, CD4+ or CD8+ T cells, or bulk PBMC T cells (not recorded which). The receptors were sampled from a man between 18 and 69 years old in good health. Each CDR3 is given with its conserved first and last residue. Clone size is stated in some rows and not others, as once, few, many or a class when expanded.

J: TRBJ2-2
size: NA
V: TRBV2
length: 14
CDR3: CASSEIGGIGELFF

J: TRBJ2-5
size: NA
V: TRBV10-3
length: 12
CDR3: CAISESQETQYF

J: TRBJ2-1
size: NA
V: TRBV5-6
length: 15
CDR3: CASSLDRAGGLEQFF

J: TRBJ1-1
size: NA
V: TRBV2
length: 13
CDR3: CASNLITNTEAFF

J: TRBJ2-2
size: NA
V: TRBV7-6
length: 17
CDR3: CASSQNNKLGDTGELFF

J: TRBJ1-2
size: NA
V: TRBV18
length: 15
CDR3: CASSPLTSRGNGYTF

J: TRBJ1-5
size: NA
V: TRBV12-3/TRBV12-4
length: 15
CDR3: CASTGQGAPNQPQHF

J: TRBJ1-5
size: NA
V: TRBV20-1
length: 16
CDR3: CSARDPGTGVQQPQHF

J: TRBJ2-1
size: NA
V: TRBV6-4
length: 13
CDR3: CASSDSSPGEQFF

J: TRBJ2-5
size: medium-sized
V: TRBV6-1
length: 15
CDR3: CASSDGGGTQETQYF

J: TRBJ1-2
size: NA
V: TRBV6-5
length: 16
CDR3: CASSYSGQGGRYGYTF

J: TRBJ2-2
size: NA
V: TRBV7-2
length: 14
CDR3: CASSGQGNTGELFF

J: TRBJ2-1
size: NA
V: TRBV2
length: 16
CDR3: CASSEALLGRFNEQFF

J: TRBJ2-7
size: NA
V: TRBV7-9
length: 11
CDR3: CASSLIDEQYF

J: TRBJ2-2
size: NA
V: TRBV20-1
length: 15
CDR3: CSAKLAGGGNGELFF

J: TRBJ2-5
size: NA
V: TRBV6-5
length: 18
CDR3: CASIPNRLQVTQGETQYF

J: TRBJ2-5
size: NA
V: TRBV6-5
length: 15
CDR3: CASRLDARKQETQYF

J: TRBJ2-5
size: NA
V: TRBV7-8
length: 15
CDR3: CASSLVPGQWETQYF

J: TRBJ2-1
size: NA
V: TRBV11-2
length: 19
CDR3: CASSFFGSGRLSSYNEQFF

J: TRBJ2-7
size: NA
V: TRBV27
length: 17
CDR3: CASSLSHPGLAGVQQYF

J: TRBJ1-2
size: NA
V: TRBV2
length: 14
CDR3: CASSGQGQSSGYTF

J: TRBJ2-7
size: NA
V: TRBV3-1
length: 15
CDR3: CASSAQQGATYEQYF

J: TRBJ2-2
size: NA
V: TRBV4-1
length: 15
CDR3: CASSQDGAYTGELFF

J: TRBJ1-5
size: NA
V: TRBV25-1
length: 14
CDR3: CASSGQQGNQPQHF

J: TRBJ1-1
size: NA
V: TRBV19
length: 18
CDR3: CASSPPTGTGVLDTEAFF

J: TRBJ2-7
size: NA
V: TRBV9
length: 14
CDR3: CASSPPGTGYEQYF

J: TRBJ2-6
size: NA
V: TRBV12-3/TRBV12-4
length: 16
CDR3: CASRDRAVTGANVLTF

J: TRBJ2-1
size: NA
V: TRBV5-1
length: 16
CDR3: CASSTGPTRPHNEQFF

J: TRBJ1-1
size: NA
V: TRBV7-9
length: 15
CDR3: CASSSPGQGDTEAFF

J: TRBJ2-3
size: NA
V: TRBV27
length: 14
CDR3: CASSINRGTDTQYF

J: TRBJ1-1
size: NA
V: TRBV3-1
length: 14
CDR3: CASSHRDRPLQAFF

J: TRBJ2-6
size: NA
V: TRBV28
length: 17
CDR3: CASSLESSSSGANVLTF

J: TRBJ1-2
size: NA
V: TRBV6-5
length: 14
CDR3: CASSTGGNNYGYTF

J: TRBJ1-6
size: NA
V: TRBV7-6
length: 16
CDR3: CASSLARETANSPLHF

J: TRBJ2-3
size: NA
V: TRBV20-1
length: 14
CDR3: CSASSPGGKNTQYF

J: TRBJ2-7
size: NA
V: TRBV5-1
length: 14
CDR3: CASSLEGTGHEQYF

J: TRBJ2-1
size: NA
V: TRBV27
length: 13
CDR3: CASRRTKDNEQFF

J: TRBJ2-1
size: NA
V: TRBV6-2/TRBV6-3
length: 17
CDR3: CASSYLSRGLRPNEQFF

J: TRBJ2-1
size: NA
V: TRBV4-3
length: 14
CDR3: CASSQGGPYNEQFF

J: TRBJ1-1
size: NA
V: TRBV5-1
length: 14
CDR3: CASSRDGLNTEAFF

J: TRBJ1-1
size: NA
V: TRBV20-1
length: 14
CDR3: CSADRAISRGEAFF

J: TRBJ2-2
size: NA
V: TRBV3-1
length: 18
CDR3: CASSQTLVEIRGTGELFF

J: TRBJ2-1
size: NA
V: TRBV20-1
length: 15
CDR3: CSASSWDRGLNEQFF

J: TRBJ2-7
size: NA
V: TRBV27
length: 14
CDR3: CASSLSLGSNEQYF

J: TRBJ1-4
size: NA
V: TRBV5-1
length: 14
CDR3: CASSLGTVGEKLFF

J: TRBJ2-7
size: NA
V: TRBV5-1
length: 13
CDR3: CASRGGQPYEQYF

J: TRBJ2-3
size: NA
V: TRBV18
length: 15
CDR3: CASSSSGQGTDTQYF

J: TRBJ1-3
size: NA
V: TRBV27
length: 14
CDR3: CASSSHNSGNTIYF